A selection of T cell receptor beta chains follows, all from one sample in a study of CD8+CD57+ T cells in acquired aplastic anemia. TCRdb re-analysed the reads in MiXCR, keeping a single row per CDR3 protein. The sample includes 150,000 to 200,000 distinct CDR3 sequences, about 64% of them seen just once. Material: sorted CD4+, CD8+, or CD8+CD57+ T cells (not recorded which) from PBMCs. The receptors were gathered from a human donor with severe aplastic anemia or a healthy control (not recorded which). The CDR3 runs from the conserved cysteine through the conserved F or W. The order of the fields is J gene, D gene, clone size, V gene, CDR3 length, CDR3 protein, CDR3 DNA. D genes are given only for firm matches. Clone size is not always given. Where it is, it says once, few, many or a class for expanded clones.

>TRBJ2-5|-|-|TRBV24-1|11
CSRSHQETQYF
TGCTCAAGATCCCATCAAGAGACCCAGTACTTC
>TRBJ2-7|TRBD2|-|TRBV29-1|17
CSVEGASGALNSYEQYF
TGCAGCGTTGAAGGGGCTAGCGGGGCGTTAAACTCTTACGAGCAGTACTTC
>TRBJ1-5|-|many|TRBV7-2|15
CASSLAVYSNQPQHF
TGTGCCAGCAGCTTAGCGGTATATAGCAATCAGCCCCAGCATTTT
>TRBJ2-4|TRBD2|-|TRBV2|18
CASSAGGRTALAKNIQYF
TGTGCCAGCTCCGCGGGGGGGCGCACAGCCCTAGCCAAAAACATTCAGTACTTC
>TRBJ2-5|TRBD2|many|TRBV3-1|16
CASSQEVAGGRETQYF
TGTGCCAGCAGCCAAGAAGTAGCGGGGGGGCGGGAGACCCAGTACTTC
>TRBJ2-5|-|-|TRBV2|13
CASDGGFSETQYF
TGTGCCAGCGACGGTGGGTTTTCGGAGACCCAGTACTTC
>TRBJ1-1|-|-|TRBV6-5|14
CASKSQGMNTEAFF
TGTGCCAGCAAATCCCAGGGTATGAACACTGAAGCTTTCTTT
>TRBJ2-1|-|-|TRBV7-8|16
CASSYPRDQRNNEQFF
TGTGCCAGCAGCTACCCCCGGGACCAGAGGAACAATGAGCAGTTCTTC
>TRBJ2-7|TRBD1|-|TRBV10-2|16
CASSDNRDRASYEQYF
TGCGCCAGCAGTGATAATCGGGACAGGGCCTCCTACGAGCAGTACTTC
>TRBJ2-7|TRBD2|-|TRBV7-9|14
CASSWEGRAGEQYF
TGTGCCAGCAGCTGGGAGGGGAGGGCTGGCGAGCAGTACTTC
>TRBJ2-2|-|-|TRBV9|14
CASSVDGNTGELFF
TGTGCCAGCAGCGTAGACGGGAACACCGGGGAGCTGTTTTTT
>TRBJ2-5|-|-|TRBV12-3/TRBV12-4|13
CASSLSPLETQYF
TGTGCCAGCAGTTTAAGTCCATTAGAGACCCAGTACTTC
>TRBJ2-7|-|-|TRBV20-1|12
CSARQATYEQYF
TGCAGTGCTAGACAGGCGACCTACGAGCAGTACTTC
>TRBJ2-7|TRBD2|-|TRBV19|17
CSVAVLSGGGRGYEQYF
TGCAGCGTTGCAGTTCTCTCGGGTGGCGGGAGAGGCTACGAGCAGTACTTC
>TRBJ1-1|TRBD1|-|TRBV29-1|12
CSVVEGATEAFF
TGCAGCGTTGTGGAGGGGGCCACTGAAGCTTTCTTT
>TRBJ2-3|-|once|TRBV14|14
CASSQVSGGDTQYF
TGTGCCAGCAGCCAAGTTAGCGGAGGAGATACGCAGTATTTT
>TRBJ1-2|-|-|TRBV27|13
CASRSDSRYGYTF
TGTGCCAGCAGATCCGACAGTCGCTATGGCTACACCTTC